This TCR beta chain was sequenced for a study of shared clonotypes between healthy human individuals. The study's findings and limits: A few donors had about 5% of their naive CD4 clonotypes in common. It was the non-shared clonotypes that had lower generation probabilities than clonotypes shared by all four donors. Few donors restricted represented genetic and exposure-history diversity.

On this clone itself: The antigen remains unidentified. The missing conserved phenylalanine or tryptophan at the end of this CDR3 makes a read error likely.

Per the authors' pipeline: Sequence data from immunoSEQ were junction-only and lacked quality scores; consequently, filtering differed. Produced via immunoSEQ multiplex PCR; TCRdb's table is partial and in-frame only. V and J calls and clone size are as listed in that table; D and trimming were resolved from the DNA. The table has about 1.4 million clones, roughly 96% seen once. This TCR came from a young man in good health. Specimen: naive CD4+ T cells sorted from blood. Described subset: CD45RA+ positively selected.

The CDR3, as DNA: TGTGCCATCAGTGGACTAGCGGGAGATCGGGACATTCAGTACCTC. Its translation: CAISGLAGDRDIQYL. The chain employs TRBV10-3 and TRBJ2-4; 12 nucleotides line up with TRBD2. The CDR3 has 15 amino acids. CDR1 and CDR2 (germline): ENHRY, SYGVKD. Losses at the gene ends were 4 bases for V and 8 bases for J; bases not matched to a gene: 6.